The 2 T cell receptor beta chains reported below all come from one sample, sequenced in a study of blood T cell repertoires in COVID-19. Produced via immunoSEQ multiplex PCR; TCRdb's table is partial and in-frame only. This sample has 25,000 to 35,000 clones, with more than 90% found just once. Sequencing input: peripheral blood. The receptor source for this set is a human donor in a cohort sampled during active COVID-19.

The gene calls are TRBV6-1 and TRBJ1-1; weak D call: TRBD1 (5 bases). Trimming cost V 2 bases and J 1 base, with 5 bases left between them. This CDR3 comprises 13 residues. Germline values: CDR1 MNHNS, CDR2 SASEGT. The CDR3 spells CASSEQGNTEAFF. The CDR3 bases are TGTGCCAGCAGTGAACAGGGGAACACTGAAGCTTTCTTT.

This chain links TRBV15 with TRBJ1-2; 7 nucleotides agree with TRBD1. V gave up 3 bases and J gave up 4 bases; unmatched junction bases: 8. This CDR3 is built from 15 residues. Germline V gene sequence: CDR1 LNHNV, CDR2 YYDKDF (reference sequence). The CDR3 bases are TGTGCCACCAGCAGGGTATTAGGGACAGTCTATGGCTACACCTTC. Encoded protein: CATSRVLGTVYGYTF.